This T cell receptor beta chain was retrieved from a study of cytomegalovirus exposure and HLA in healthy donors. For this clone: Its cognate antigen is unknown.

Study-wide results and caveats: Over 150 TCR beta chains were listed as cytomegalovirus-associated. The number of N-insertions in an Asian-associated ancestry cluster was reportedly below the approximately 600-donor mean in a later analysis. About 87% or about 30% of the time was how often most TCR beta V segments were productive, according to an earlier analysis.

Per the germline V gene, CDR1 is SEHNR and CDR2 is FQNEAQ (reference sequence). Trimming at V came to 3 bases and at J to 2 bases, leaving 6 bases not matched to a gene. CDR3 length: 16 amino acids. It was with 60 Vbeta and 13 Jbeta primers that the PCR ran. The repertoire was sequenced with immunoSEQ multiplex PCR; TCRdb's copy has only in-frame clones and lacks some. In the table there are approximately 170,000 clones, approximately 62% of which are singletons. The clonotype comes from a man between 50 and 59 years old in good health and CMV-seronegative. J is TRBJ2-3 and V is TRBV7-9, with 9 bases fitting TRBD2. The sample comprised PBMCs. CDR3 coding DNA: TGTGCCAGCAGCTTTCCGGGACTAGCTTACACAGATACGCAGTATTTT. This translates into CASSFPGLAYTDTQYF.